This T cell receptor beta chain appears in the sequencing data of a study of neurological immune-mediated disorders. General study results and limits: The expanded clones of different subjects shared no CDR3 amino acid sequences (suggesting private repertoires in all groups). For the multiple sclerosis repertoire cluster, no association with any clinical or MRI feature was found. Repertoires from 18 of 34 multiple sclerosis patients grouped phylogenetically into a related-CDR3 cluster, suggesting a possible signature.

A 10-nucleotide random UMI tagged transcripts in template-switch 5'RACE cDNA synthesis. MiXCR was run by TCRdb on the 5' RACE reads, yielding one entry per CDR3 protein. The sample consists of 100,000 or so distinct CDR3 sequences, about 3.8% of them appearing once. The CDR3 has 16 residues. From germline, CDR1 is MNHEY and CDR2 SVGAGI. Trimming removed 5 bases from V and 2 bases from J; junction bases left unmatched: 3. Comment on this clonotype: Its cognate antigen is unknown.

The rearrangement links TRBV6-5 to TRBJ2-3, with 14 bases that match TRBD2. Sequencing was done on a sample of PBMCs. The receptor was derived from a woman under 30 with multiple sclerosis. CDR3 residues: CASSETSGRVTDTQYF. The CDR3 DNA is TGTGCCAGCAGTGAGACTAGCGGGAGGGTCACAGATACGCAGTATTTT.